The next 17 T cell receptor beta chains were all read from a single sample in a study of post-analysis software for immune sequencing data. Unique molecular identifiers were built into the TCR beta cDNA libraries. TCRdb ran MiXCR on the PCR reads and lists one entry per CDR3 protein. The sample has hundreds of thousands of distinct CDR3 sequences; 25% to 30% are singletons. No antigen is known for these receptors. Study findings and constraints: Compared with controls, patients had more of five or six TRBV segments, including TRBV5-6, TRBV5-1 and TRBV20-1.

Material for sequencing was blood. The receptors shown here come from a girl aged 5 to 17 with multiple sclerosis.

This clonotype is a singleton in its sample. This chain links TRBV29-1 with TRBJ2-2; D call uncertain. The CDR3 runs to 11 residues. V shed 1 base and J shed 6 bases, with 3 bases lying between them. In germline, CDR1 is SQVTM, CDR2 ANQGSEA. CDR3 sequence: CSVEVPGELFF. The CDR3 region has the DNA TGCAGCGTTGAAGTACCCGGGGAGCTGTTTTTT.

In its sample, this clonotype was seen a few times. The V and J genes are TRBV10-3 and TRBJ2-7; either TRBD1 or TRBD2 may fit D (5 bases each). Trimming took off 6 bases at V and 1 base at J, with 19 bases between the two ends. Germline CDR1 is ENHRY and CDR2 is SYGVKD. The CDR3 is 16 residues long. The CDR3 sequence: CAISVTGGTQSYEQYF. The CDR3 region has the DNA TGTGCCATCAGCGTGACTGGGGGAACCCAATCCTACGAGCAGTACTTC.

This clonotype was observed a few times. The V call is TRBV20-1, the J call TRBJ2-3; 10 nucleotides align to TRBD1. Germline V gene lookup returns CDR1 DFQATT and CDR2 SNEGSKA (reference sequence). The junction had 12 bases not matched to a gene; V was cut back by 3 bases and J by 3 bases. The CDR3 runs to 17 residues. The chain's CDR3 is CSARLRKWTGGTDTQYF. For the CDR3, the DNA is TGCAGTGCTAGGTTGCGGAAATGGACAGGGGGAACAGATACGCAGTATTTT.

This chain uses TRBV24-1 with TRBJ2-2, with 12 bases aligning to TRBD1. Germline V CDR1 and CDR2: KGHDR, SFDVKD. This CDR3 is built from 17 residues. Trimming cost V 4 bases and J 5 bases; bases outside gene matches: 7. CDR3 nucleotides: TGTGCCACCAGTGAACCGGGACAGGGGGCGCAGACCGGGGAGCTGTTTTTT. Encoded protein: CATSEPGQGAQTGELFF.

The sample holds a few counts of this clonotype. The chain joins TRBV6-2 or TRBV6-3 to TRBJ2-1; TRBD2 might be the D (6 bases). The CDR3 runs to 15 residues. Trimming took off 7 bases at V and 4 bases at J, with 17 bases between the two ends. The germline V gene has CDR1 MNHEY and CDR2 SVGEGT. The CDR3 nucleotides are TGTGCCAGCATCGGACTAACTCGGCTATACAATGAGCAGTTCTTC. Amino acid sequence: CASIGLTRLYNEQFF.

Concerning this clonotype: The germline gene is not matched at one end of the junction; a read error may be the cause. The chain is built from TRBV27 and TRBJ2-1; the D gene is possibly TRBD2 (6 bases). Germline assignment: CDR1 MNHEY and CDR2 SMNVEV (reference sequence). This CDR3 has 13 amino acids. CDR3: CAGSRAVGDSQFF. The CDR3 DNA reads as TGTGCCGGCAGTCGTGCCGTAGGGGACTCGCAGTTCTTC.

The chain uses TRBV6-4 and TRBJ2-3; 7 bases line up with TRBD1. V lost 4 bases, J lost 2 bases, and 6 bases stayed unmatched. The CDR3 extends over 15 amino acids. The germline CDR1 and CDR2 sequences are MRHNA and SNTAGT. The DNA of the CDR3 is TGTGCCAGCAGTGCAACAGGGGCTTACACAGATACGCAGTATTTT. This codes for CASSATGAYTDTQYF.

This clonotype was recorded a few times. This chain uses TRBV10-3 with TRBJ2-3; D is ambiguous. V was shortened by 10 bases and J by 0 bases, with 11 bases between the two germline ends. This CDR3 spans 13 amino acids. Germline values: CDR1 ENHRY, CDR2 SYGVKD. The CDR3 sequence: CATLDGSTDTQYF. DNA of the CDR3: TGTGCCACCCTCGATGGGAGCACAGATACGCAGTATTTT.

This clonotype was detected only a few times. The chain couples TRBV7-2 to TRBJ1-4, with no clear D. V gave up 2 bases and J gave up 6 bases, with 7 bases separating them. The CDR3 totals 13 residues. Germline CDR1 SGHTA, CDR2 FQGNSA. The CDR3 loop reads CASSLIHHEKLFF. The CDR3 DNA follows: TGTGCCAGCAGCTTAATCCACCATGAAAAACTGTTTTTT.

The rearrangement joins TRBV7-9 to TRBJ2-3; TRBD2 might be the D (6 bases). The germline CDR1 and CDR2 sequences are SEHNR and FQNEAQ (reference sequence). This CDR3 has 16 residues. The V and J ends lost 2 bases and 1 base respectively, with 13 bases between them. The CDR3 coding sequence is TGTGCCAGCAGCTTACTTGGGACTTCCCGCACAGATACGCAGTATTTT. Translation gives CASSLLGTSRTDTQYF.

This clonotype was seen a few times. V is TRBV9 and J is TRBJ2-3, with unresolved D. This CDR3 has 12 amino acids. Trimming took off 4 bases at V and 4 bases at J, with 7 bases between the two ends. Per germline, CDR1 SGDLS and CDR2 YYNGEE. The CDR3 reads CASSTNSDTQYF. CDR3 bases: TGTGCCAGCAGCACCAACTCAGATACGCAGTATTTT. Supplemented by reference TRBV9 and TRBJ2-3, the full variable domain reads DSGVTQTPKHLITATGQRVTLRCSPRSGDLSVYWYQQSLDQGLQFLIQYYNGEERAKGNILERFSAQQFPDLHSELNLSSLELGDSALYFCASSTNSDTQYFGPGTRLTVL.

This clonotype was counted between two and nine times. The rearrangement links TRBV24-1 to TRBJ2-3, with no clear D. V dropped 5 bases and J dropped 0 bases, with 8 bases sitting between them. Germline V gives CDR1 KGHDR, CDR2 SFDVKD. The CDR3 contains 14 residues. The CDR3 loop reads CATSGGHSTDTQYF. The CDR3 DNA is TGTGCCACCAGTGGTGGGCATAGCACAGATACGCAGTATTTT.

Only a few counts were recorded for this clonotype. CDR3 region: CASSLVAWRVLTDTQYF. The CDR3 DNA is TGTGCCAGCAGTTTGGTTGCCTGGCGGGTTCTCACAGATACGCAGTATTTT. The chain couples TRBV28 to TRBJ2-3; perhaps TRBD2 as D (5 bases). The V and J ends lost 3 bases and 2 bases respectively, with 18 bases between them. This CDR3 spans 17 amino acids. Germline V CDR1 and CDR2: MDHEN, SYDVKM.

V gene TRBV7-9 combines with J gene TRBJ2-5, with D hard to call. Trimming removed 3 bases from V and 0 bases from J, with 8 bases in between. The CDR3 is 14 residues long. Per germline, CDR1 SEHNR and CDR2 FQNEAQ (reference sequence). The CDR3 spells CASSFLRNQETQYF. The CDR3 nucleotides are TGTGCCAGCAGCTTCCTTCGCAACCAAGAGACCCAGTACTTC.

This clonotype was recorded at least ten times. V is TRBV29-1 and J is TRBJ2-1, with D unresolved. CDR3 length: 13 residues. With 3 bases removed from V and 3 bases from J, the gap between germline ends came to 9 bases. Germline V CDR1 and CDR2: SQVTM, ANQGSEA. CDR3 amino acids: CSVESFGYNEQFF. The CDR3 coding sequence is TGCAGCGTTGAGTCGTTCGGCTACAATGAGCAGTTCTTC.

This clonotype was seen ten or more times. This chain connects TRBV29-1 to TRBJ2-3; D might be TRBD2 (6 bases). The V end was cut by 6 bases, the J end by 2 bases, with 12 bases between. Germline V gives CDR1 SQVTM, CDR2 ANQGSEA. The CDR3 extends over 13 amino acids. CDR3 in DNA: TGCAGCGTGGTGCGGGGATTCACAGATACGCAGTATTTT. Its protein product is CSVVRGFTDTQYF.

This chain joins TRBV12-3 or TRBV12-4 and TRBJ2-5; unclear D gene. V dropped 6 bases and J dropped 3 bases, with 20 bases sitting between them. This CDR3 is 16 amino acids long. CDR3 amino acids: CASSLQSGLGKETQYF. For the CDR3, the DNA is TGTGCCAGCAGCCTACAATCCGGGCTAGGAAAAGAGACCCAGTACTTC.